Below, one TCR beta chain is given with its context. Antigen unknown. Per sorted-subset replicate PCR, input was roughly 220 ng DNA, representing 30,000 to 35,000 T cell genomes. Produced via immunoSEQ multiplex PCR; TCRdb's table is partial and in-frame only. The sample yields nearly 1 million clones, about 80% seen once. Germline V gene lookup returns CDR1 MGHDK and CDR2 SYGVNS. V lost 5 bases, J lost 0 bases, and 11 bases lay in between. This CDR3 is built from 16 residues. This sample was taken from a study of shared clonotypes between healthy human individuals. Broader study findings: Estimated clonotype richness was generally higher in naive than memory subsets.

V usage is TRBV25-1 and J usage is TRBJ1-6; D remains ambiguous. The receptor was derived from a man between 18 and 35 years old in good health. What was sequenced was memory CD4+ T cells sorted from blood. Described subset: CD45RA-negative fraction. CDR3 sequence (DNA): TGTGCCAGCAGTCGAGCCCTCAGCTCCTATAATTCACCCCTCCACTTT. It codes for CASSRALSSYNSPLHF.